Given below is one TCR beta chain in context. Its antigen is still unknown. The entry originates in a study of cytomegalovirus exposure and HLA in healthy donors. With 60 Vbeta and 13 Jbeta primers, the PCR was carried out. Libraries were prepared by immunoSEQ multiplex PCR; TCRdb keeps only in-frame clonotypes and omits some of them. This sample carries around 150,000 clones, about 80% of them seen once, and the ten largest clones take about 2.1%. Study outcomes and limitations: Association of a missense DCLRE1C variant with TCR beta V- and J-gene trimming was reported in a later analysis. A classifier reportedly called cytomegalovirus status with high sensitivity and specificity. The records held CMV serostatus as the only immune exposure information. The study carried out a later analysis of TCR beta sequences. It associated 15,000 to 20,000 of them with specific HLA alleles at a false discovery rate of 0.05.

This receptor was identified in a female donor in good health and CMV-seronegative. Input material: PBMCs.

CDR3 region: CASSEARGSRSTDTQYF. Here the CDR3 DNA reads TGTGCCAGCAGTGAGGCGCGGGGTAGCAGGAGCACAGATACGCAGTATTTT. This sequence joins TRBV6-1 and TRBJ2-3; D is perhaps TRBD2 (6 bases). CDR1 is MNHNS, CDR2 SASEGT, per germline. Trimming shortened V by 3 bases and J by 0 bases, and 16 bases separated the two germline ends. This CDR3 spans 17 amino acids.